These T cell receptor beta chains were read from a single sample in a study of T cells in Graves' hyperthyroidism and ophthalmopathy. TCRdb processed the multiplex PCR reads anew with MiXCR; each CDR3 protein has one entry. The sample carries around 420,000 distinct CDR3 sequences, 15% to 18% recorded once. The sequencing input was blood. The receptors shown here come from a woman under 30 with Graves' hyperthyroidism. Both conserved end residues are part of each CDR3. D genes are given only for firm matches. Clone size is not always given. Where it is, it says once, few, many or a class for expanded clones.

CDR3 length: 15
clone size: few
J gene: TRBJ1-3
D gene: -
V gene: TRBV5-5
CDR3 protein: CASSLLQGSGNTIYF
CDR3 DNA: TGTGCCAGCAGCTTACTACAGGGATCCGGAAACACCATATATTTT

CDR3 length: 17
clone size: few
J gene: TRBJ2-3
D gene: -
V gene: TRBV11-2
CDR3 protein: CASSFTSGANAPDTQYF
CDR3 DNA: TGTGCCAGCAGCTTTACTTCGGGGGCGAACGCCCCAGATACGCAGTATTTT

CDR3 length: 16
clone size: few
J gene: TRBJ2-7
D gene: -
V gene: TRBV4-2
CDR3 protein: CASSQDLGGIAYEQYF
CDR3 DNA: TGTGCCAGCAGCCAAGATCTTGGTGGGATTGCCTACGAGCAGTACTTC

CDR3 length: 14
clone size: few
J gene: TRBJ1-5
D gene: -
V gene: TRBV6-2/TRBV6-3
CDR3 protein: CASSYRREAQPQHF
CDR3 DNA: TGTGCCAGCAGTTACCGCAGGGAAGCTCAGCCCCAGCATTTT

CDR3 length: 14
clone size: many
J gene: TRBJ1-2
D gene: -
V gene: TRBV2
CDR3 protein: CASSEGLRGYGYTF
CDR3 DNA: TGTGCCAGCAGTGAGGGCCTAAGGGGCTATGGCTACACCTTC

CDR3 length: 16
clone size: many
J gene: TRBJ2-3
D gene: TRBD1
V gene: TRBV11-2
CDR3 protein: CASSSRTGLATDTQYF
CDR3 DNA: TGTGCCAGCAGCTCTCGGACAGGTCTTGCCACAGATACGCAGTATTTT

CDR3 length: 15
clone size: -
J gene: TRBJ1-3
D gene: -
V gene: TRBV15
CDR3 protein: CATSRDRVAGNTIYF
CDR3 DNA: TGTGCCACCAGCAGAGATAGGGTGGCCGGAAACACCATATATTTT

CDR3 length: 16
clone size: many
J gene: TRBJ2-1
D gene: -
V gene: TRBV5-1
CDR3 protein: CASSLRGKSSYNEQFF
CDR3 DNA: TGCGCCAGCAGCCTAAGAGGAAAGAGCTCCTACAATGAGCAGTTCTTC

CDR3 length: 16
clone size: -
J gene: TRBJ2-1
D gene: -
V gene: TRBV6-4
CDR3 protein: CASSDSASPSYNEQFF
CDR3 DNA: TGTGCCAGCAGTGATTCAGCGTCCCCGTCCTACAATGAGCAGTTCTTC

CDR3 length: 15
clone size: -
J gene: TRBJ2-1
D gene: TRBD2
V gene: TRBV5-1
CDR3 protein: CASSLDGLAGVEQFF
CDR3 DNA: TGCGCCAGCAGCTTGGACGGACTAGCGGGAGTTGAGCAGTTCTTC

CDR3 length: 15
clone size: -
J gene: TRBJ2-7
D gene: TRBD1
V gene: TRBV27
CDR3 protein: CASSLSRDRGREQYF
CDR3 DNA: TGTGCCAGCAGTTTATCGCGGGACAGGGGGCGCGAGCAGTACTTC

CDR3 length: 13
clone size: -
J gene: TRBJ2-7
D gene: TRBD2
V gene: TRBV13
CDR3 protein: CASSGGAGYEQYF
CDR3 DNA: TGTGCCTCCTCCGGGGGGGCGGGCTACGAGCAGTACTTC

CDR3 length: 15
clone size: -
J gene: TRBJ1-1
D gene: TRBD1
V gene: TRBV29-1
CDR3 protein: CSVESSGTVNTEAFF
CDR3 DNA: TGCAGCGTTGAATCGTCCGGGACAGTGAACACTGAAGCTTTCTTT

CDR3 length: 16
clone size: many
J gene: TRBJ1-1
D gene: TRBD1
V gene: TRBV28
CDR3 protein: CASTSIAGTVNTEAFF
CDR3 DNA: TGTGCCAGCACTTCCATAGCGGGGACAGTGAACACTGAAGCTTTCTTT

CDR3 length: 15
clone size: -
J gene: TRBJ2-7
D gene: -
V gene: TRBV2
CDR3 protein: CATMKGRTESYEQYF
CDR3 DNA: TGTGCCACCATGAAGGGGAGGACAGAATCCTACGAGCAGTACTTC

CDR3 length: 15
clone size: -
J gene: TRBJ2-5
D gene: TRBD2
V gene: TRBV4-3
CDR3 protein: CASSRSGLLQETQYF
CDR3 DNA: TGCGCCAGCAGCCGTTCGGGACTACTCCAAGAGACCCAGTACTTC

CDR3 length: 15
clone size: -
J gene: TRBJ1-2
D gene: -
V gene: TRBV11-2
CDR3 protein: CASSLDLGGLHGYTF
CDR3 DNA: TGTGCCAGCAGCTTAGATTTAGGAGGGTTACATGGCTACACCTTC

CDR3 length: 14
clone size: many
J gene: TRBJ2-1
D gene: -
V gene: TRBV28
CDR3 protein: CASRLPGLYNEQFF
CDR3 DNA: TGTGCCAGCAGATTACCGGGACTCTACAATGAGCAGTTCTTC

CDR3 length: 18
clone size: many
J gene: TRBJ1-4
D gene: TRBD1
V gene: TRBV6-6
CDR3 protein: CASSYSMVGTGLNEKLFF
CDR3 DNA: TGTGCCAGCAGTTACTCGATGGTCGGGACAGGATTGAATGAAAAACTGTTTTTT

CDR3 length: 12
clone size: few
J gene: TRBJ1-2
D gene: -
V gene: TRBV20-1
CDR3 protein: CSARVAVMGYTF
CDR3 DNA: TGCAGTGCCAGAGTCGCCGTGATGGGCTACACCTTC

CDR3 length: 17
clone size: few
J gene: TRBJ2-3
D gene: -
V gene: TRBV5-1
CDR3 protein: CASSSQDYPVYTDTQYF
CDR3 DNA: TGCGCCAGCAGTTCTCAAGACTACCCGGTATACACAGATACGCAGTATTTT

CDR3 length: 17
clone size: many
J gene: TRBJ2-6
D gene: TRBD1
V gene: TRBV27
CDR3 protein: CASSRDRGSSGANVLTF
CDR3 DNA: TGTGCCAGCAGTCGGGACAGGGGGAGCTCTGGGGCCAACGTCCTGACTTTC

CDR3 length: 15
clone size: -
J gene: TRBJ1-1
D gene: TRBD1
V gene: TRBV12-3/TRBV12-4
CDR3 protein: CASSVQGGADTETFF
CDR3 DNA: TGTGCCAGCAGTGTACAAGGGGGCGCCGACACTGAAACTTTCTTT

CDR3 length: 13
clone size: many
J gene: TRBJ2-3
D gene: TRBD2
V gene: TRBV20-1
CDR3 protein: CSAGRGDTDTQYF
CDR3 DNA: TGCAGTGCGGGGCGGGGGGACACAGATACGCAGTATTTT

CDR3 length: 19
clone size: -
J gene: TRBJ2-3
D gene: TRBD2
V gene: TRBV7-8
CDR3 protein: CASSLVSIFGGSAVVAQYF
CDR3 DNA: TGTGCCAGCAGCTTAGTTAGCATCTTCGGGGGGTCGGCGGTAGTGGCGCAGTATTTT

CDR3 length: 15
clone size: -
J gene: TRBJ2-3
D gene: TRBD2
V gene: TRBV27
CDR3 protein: CASSRGGGTTDTQYF
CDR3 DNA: TGTGCCAGCAGTCGTGGGGGGGGAACCACAGATACGCAGTATTTT

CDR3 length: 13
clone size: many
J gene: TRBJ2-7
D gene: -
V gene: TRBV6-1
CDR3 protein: CASSETVSYEQYF
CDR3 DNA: TGTGCCAGCAGTGAAACGGTGTCTTACGAGCAGTACTTC

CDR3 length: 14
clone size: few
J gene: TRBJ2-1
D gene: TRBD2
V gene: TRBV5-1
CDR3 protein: CASSSGEFYNEQFF
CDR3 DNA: TGCGCCAGCAGTAGCGGGGAATTTTACAATGAGCAGTTCTTC

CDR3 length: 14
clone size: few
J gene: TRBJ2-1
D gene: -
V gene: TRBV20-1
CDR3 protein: CSARNGATYNEQFF
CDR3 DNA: TGCAGTGCTAGAAACGGGGCGACCTACAATGAGCAGTTCTTC

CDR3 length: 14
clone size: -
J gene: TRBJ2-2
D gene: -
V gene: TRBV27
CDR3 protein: CASNRDFSGGELFF
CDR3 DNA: TGTGCCAGTAACAGGGATTTCAGTGGCGGGGAGCTGTTTTTT

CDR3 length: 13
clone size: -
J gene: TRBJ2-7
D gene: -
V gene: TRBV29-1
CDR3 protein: CSARSDSPYEQYF
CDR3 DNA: TGCAGCGCCCGATCAGACAGTCCCTACGAGCAGTACTTC

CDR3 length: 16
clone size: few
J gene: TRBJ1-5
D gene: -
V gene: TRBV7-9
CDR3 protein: CASSLVLGAAGQPQHF
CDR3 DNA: TGTGCCAGCAGCTTAGTTTTAGGGGCCGCCGGTCAGCCCCAGCATTTT

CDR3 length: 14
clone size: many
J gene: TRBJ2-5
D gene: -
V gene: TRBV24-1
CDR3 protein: CATSETRRGGTQYF
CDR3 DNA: TGTGCCACCAGTGAAACTCGACGGGGAGGGACCCAGTACTTC

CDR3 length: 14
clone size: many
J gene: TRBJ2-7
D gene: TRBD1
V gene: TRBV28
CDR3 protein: CASSPDRGLFEQYF
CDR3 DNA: TGTGCCAGCAGCCCGGACAGGGGACTCTTCGAGCAGTACTTC

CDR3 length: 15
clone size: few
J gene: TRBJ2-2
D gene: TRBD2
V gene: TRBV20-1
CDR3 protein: CSARRGGLDTGELFF
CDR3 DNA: TGCAGTGCTCGTCGGGGGGGCTTGGACACCGGGGAGCTGTTTTTT

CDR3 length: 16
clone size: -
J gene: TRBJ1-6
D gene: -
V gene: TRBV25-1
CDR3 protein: CASSEGRAPYNSPLHF
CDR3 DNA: TGTGCCAGCAGTGAGGGCAGGGCGCCCTATAATTCACCCCTCCACTTT

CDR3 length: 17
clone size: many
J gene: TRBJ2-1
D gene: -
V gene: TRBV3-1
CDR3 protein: CASSQEGSGSSYNEQFF
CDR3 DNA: TGTGCCAGCAGCCAAGAAGGGAGCGGAAGCTCCTACAATGAGCAGTTCTTC

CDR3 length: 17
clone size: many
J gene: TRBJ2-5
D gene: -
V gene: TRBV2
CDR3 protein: CASSDQLVTTLQETQYF
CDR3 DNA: TGTGCCAGCAGTGACCAACTAGTTACTACCCTCCAAGAGACCCAGTACTTC

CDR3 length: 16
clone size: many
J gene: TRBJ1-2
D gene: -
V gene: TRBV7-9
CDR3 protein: CASSPEGGKVDYGYTF
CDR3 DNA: TGTGCCAGCAGCCCGGAGGGGGGGAAGGTCGACTATGGCTACACCTTC

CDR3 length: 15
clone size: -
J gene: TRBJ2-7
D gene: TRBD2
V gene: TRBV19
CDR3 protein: CASSSKREGRAEQYF
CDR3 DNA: TGTGCCAGTAGTTCAAAGCGGGAGGGCCGGGCCGAGCAGTACTTC

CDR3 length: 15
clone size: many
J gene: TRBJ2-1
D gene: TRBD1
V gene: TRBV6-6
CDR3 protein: CASSYLGTGRNEQFF
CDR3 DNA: TGTGCCAGCAGTTACCTCGGGACAGGGCGAAATGAGCAGTTCTTC

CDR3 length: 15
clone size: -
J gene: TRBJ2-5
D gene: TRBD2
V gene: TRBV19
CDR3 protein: CASSTRLAVQETQYF
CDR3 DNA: TGTGCCAGTAGTACCCGACTAGCGGTGCAAGAGACCCAGTACTTC